This T cell receptor beta chain comes out of a study of cytomegalovirus exposure and HLA in healthy donors. Produced via immunoSEQ multiplex PCR; TCRdb's table is partial and in-frame only. The table records about 150,000 clones, about 86% of them present only once. The V gene's germline CDR1 is LNHDA and CDR2 SQIVND (reference sequence). The CDR3 is 16 residues long. Losses at the gene ends were 5 bases for V and 2 bases for J; bases not matched to a gene: 4. The source material was PBMCs. The chain joins TRBV19 to TRBJ2-5; 14 nucleotides match TRBD2. This receptor was obtained from a human donor in good health. CDR3 bases: TGTGCCAGTAGTTGGACTAGCGGGGGGCGTCAAGAGACCCAGTACTTC. Protein product: CASSWTSGGRQETQYF.